This T cell receptor beta chain derives from a study of T-cell memory formation after mild COVID-19. The CDR3 runs 12 residues. Germline V gives CDR1 SGHNT, CDR2 YYREEE (reference sequence). Trimming stripped 4 bases from V and 7 bases from J, with 9 bases between. MiXCR was run by TCRdb on the 5' RACE reads, yielding one entry per CDR3 protein. Of about 560,000 distinct CDR3 sequences listed, approximately 15% were seen once; the top ten hold about 8.1%. This receptor was obtained from an adult woman who had mild COVID-19 (a few samples of this study predate the infection). Cell type and time point are not known. The chain employs TRBV5-4 and TRBJ2-1, with D perhaps matching TRBD2 (6 bases). The sample comprised PBMCs or a T cell subset sorted from them (not recorded which). CDR3 loop: CASSPAGNEQFF. The CDR3 DNA is TGTGCCAGCAGCCCCGCGGGGAATGAGCAGTTCTTC.